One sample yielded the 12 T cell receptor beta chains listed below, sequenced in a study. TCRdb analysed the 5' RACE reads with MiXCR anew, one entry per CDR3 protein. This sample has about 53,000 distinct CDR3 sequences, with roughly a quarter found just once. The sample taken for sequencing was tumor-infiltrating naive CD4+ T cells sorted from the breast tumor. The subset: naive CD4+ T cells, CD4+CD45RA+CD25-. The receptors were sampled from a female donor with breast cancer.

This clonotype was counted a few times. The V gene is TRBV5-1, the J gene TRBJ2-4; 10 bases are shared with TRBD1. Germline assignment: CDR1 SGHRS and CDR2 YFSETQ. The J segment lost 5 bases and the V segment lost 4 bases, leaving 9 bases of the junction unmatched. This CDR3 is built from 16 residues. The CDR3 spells CASSPSGQGVENIQYF. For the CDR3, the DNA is TGCGCCAGCAGCCCCTCTGGACAGGGGGTCGAAAACATTCAGTACTTC.

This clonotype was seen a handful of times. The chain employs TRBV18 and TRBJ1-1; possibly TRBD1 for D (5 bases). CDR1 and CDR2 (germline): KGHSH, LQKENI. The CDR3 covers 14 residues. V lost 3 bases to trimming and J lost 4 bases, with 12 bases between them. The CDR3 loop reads CASSPLGESTEAFF. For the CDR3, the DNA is TGTGCCAGCTCACCCCTGGGGGAGAGCACTGAAGCTTTCTTT.

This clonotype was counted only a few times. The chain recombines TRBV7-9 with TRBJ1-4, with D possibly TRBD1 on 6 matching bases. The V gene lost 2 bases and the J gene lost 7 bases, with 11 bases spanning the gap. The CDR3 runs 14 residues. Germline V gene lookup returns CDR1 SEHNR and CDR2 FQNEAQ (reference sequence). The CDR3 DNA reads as TGTGCCAGCAGCTTACCCGGGGGGCTTGAAAAACTGTTTTTT. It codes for CASSLPGGLEKLFF.

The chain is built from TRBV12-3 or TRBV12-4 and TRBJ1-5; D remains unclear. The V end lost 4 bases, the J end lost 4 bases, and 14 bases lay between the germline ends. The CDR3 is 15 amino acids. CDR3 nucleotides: TGTGCCAGCAGTTCTGATCCCGGGAGTAATCAGCCCCAGCATTTT. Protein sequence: CASSSDPGSNQPQHF.

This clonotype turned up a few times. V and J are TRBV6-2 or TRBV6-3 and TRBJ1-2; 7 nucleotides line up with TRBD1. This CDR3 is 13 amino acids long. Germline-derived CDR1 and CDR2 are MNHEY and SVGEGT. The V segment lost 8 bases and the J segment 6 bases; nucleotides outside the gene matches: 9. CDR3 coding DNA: TGTGCCAGCGGCCACAGGGGCGGCGATGGCTACACCTTC. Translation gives CASGHRGGDGYTF.

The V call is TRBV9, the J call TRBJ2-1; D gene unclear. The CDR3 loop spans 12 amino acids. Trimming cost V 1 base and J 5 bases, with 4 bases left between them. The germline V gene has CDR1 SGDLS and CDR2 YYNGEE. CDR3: CASSVRNNEQFF. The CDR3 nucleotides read TGTGCCAGCAGCGTACGGAACAATGAGCAGTTCTTC.

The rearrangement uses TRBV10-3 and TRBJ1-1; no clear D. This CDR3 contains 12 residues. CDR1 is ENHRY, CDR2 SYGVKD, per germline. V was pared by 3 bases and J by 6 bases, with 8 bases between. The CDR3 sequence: CAISEAFSEAFF. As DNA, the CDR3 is TGTGCCATCAGTGAAGCGTTCTCTGAAGCTTTCTTT.

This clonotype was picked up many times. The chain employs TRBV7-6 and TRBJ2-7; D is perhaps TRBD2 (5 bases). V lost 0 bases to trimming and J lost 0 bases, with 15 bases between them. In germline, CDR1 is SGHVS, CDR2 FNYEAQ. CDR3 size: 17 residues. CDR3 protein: CASSLAGGLGSSYEQYF. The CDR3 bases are TGTGCCAGCAGCTTAGCGGGTGGGCTGGGGAGCTCCTACGAGCAGTACTTC.

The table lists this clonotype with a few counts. As DNA, the CDR3 is TGCGCCAGCAGCTCCTCAGGGGGCTCCTACAATGAGCAGTTCTTC. Amino acid sequence: CASSSSGGSYNEQFF. The V call is TRBV5-1, the J call TRBJ2-1; 7 bases agree with TRBD1. This CDR3 has 15 residues. With 3 bases clipped from V and 0 bases from J, the junction kept 3 bases outside the gene matches. Germline V lookup: CDR1 SGHRS, CDR2 YFSETQ.

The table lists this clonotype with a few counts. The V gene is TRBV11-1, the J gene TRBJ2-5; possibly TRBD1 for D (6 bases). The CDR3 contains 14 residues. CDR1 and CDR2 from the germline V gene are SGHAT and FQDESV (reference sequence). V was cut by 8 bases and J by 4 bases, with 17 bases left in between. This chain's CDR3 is CASARNPRGETQYF. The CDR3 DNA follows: TGTGCCAGCGCTCGAAATCCCAGGGGAGAGACCCAGTACTTC. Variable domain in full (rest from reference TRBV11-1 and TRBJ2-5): EAEVAQSPRYKITEKSQAVAFWCDPISGHATLYWYRQILGQGPELLVQFQDESVVDDSQLPKDRFSAERLKGVDSTLKIQPAELGDSAMYLCASARNPRGETQYFGPGTRLLVL.

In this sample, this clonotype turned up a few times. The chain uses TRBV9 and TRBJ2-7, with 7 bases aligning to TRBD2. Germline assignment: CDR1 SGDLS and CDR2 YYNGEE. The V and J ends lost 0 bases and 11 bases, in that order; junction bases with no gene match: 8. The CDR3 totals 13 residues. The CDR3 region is CASSVDQGGSEYF. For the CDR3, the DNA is TGTGCCAGCAGCGTAGATCAGGGCGGGAGCGAGTACTTC.

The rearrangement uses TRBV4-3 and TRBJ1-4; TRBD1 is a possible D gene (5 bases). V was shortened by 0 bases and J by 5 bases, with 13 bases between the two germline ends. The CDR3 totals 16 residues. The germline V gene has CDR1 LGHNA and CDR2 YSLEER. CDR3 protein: CASSQDQGANNEKLFF. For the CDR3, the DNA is TGCGCCAGCAGCCAAGATCAAGGGGCCAACAATGAAAAACTGTTTTTT.